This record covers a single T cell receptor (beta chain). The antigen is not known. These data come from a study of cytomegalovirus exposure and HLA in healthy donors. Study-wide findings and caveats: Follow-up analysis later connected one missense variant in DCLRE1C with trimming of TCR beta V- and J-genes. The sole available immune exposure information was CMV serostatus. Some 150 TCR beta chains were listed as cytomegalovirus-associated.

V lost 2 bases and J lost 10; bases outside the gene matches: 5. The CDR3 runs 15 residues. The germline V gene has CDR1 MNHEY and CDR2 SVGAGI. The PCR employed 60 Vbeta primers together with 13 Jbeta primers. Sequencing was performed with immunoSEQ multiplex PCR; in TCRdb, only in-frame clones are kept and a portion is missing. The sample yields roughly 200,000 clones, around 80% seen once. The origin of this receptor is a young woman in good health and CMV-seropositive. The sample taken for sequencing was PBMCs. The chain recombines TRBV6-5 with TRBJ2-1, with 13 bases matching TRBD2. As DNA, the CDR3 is TGTGCCAGCAGTTACGGACTAGCGGGAGTCCTAGAGCAGTTCTTC. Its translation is CASSYGLAGVLEQFF.